The 16 T cell receptor beta chains below come from one sample, sequenced in a study of siplizumab effects on memory and regulatory T cells (dated by TCRdb to the late 2010s). Libraries were made using the immunoSEQ multiplex PCR assay. TCRdb provides this immuneACCESS table in a form limited to in-frame rearrangements. Some clones are lacking; in checked studies, under half of them reflect an unresolved V gene, and why the rest are absent is not known. Across this sample there are around 100,000 clones, with about 93% seen only once. The ten top clones hold approximately 0.3% of the sample. Specimen: non-Treg CD4+ T cells sorted from blood. The sample's cell subset or site label, in plain terms: FACS-sorted unstimulated CD4+ non-regulatory T cells. Every receptor here comes from a human donor in good health.

The J gene is TRBJ1-1, the V gene TRBV7-9, with D perhaps matching TRBD1 (5 bases). Per the germline V gene, CDR1 is SEHNR and CDR2 is FQNEAQ (reference sequence). This CDR3 has 11 residues. The V gene lost 2 bases and the J gene lost 11 bases, with 9 bases spanning the gap. CDR3: CASSLTGGAFF. Written as DNA, the CDR3 is TGTGCCAGCAGCTTAACAGGTGGGGCTTTCTTT.

The rearrangement joins TRBV2 to TRBJ2-2; D might be TRBD2 (6 bases). The CDR3 is 15 amino acids. V gave up 3 bases and J gave up 3 bases, with 11 bases separating them. The germline CDR1 and CDR2 sequences are SNHLY and FYNNEI. This chain's CDR3 is CASSDVSGYTGELFF. CDR3 DNA sequence: TGTGCCAGCAGTGACGTTAGCGGATACACCGGGGAGCTGTTTTTT.

Written as DNA, the CDR3 is TGTGCCAGCAGCCAAGGGCGGTCACCCCTCCACTTT. Translation gives CASSQGRSPLHF. V is TRBV4-2 and J is TRBJ1-6; D is unclear. Germline lookup yields CDR1 LGHNA and CDR2 YNFKEQ. The CDR3 totals 12 residues. The germline V and J ends were trimmed by 1 base and 10 bases, with 5 bases remaining between them.

CDR3 amino acids: CASSSGLAGAYNEQFF. The CDR3 coding sequence is TGTGCCAGCAGCTCAGGACTAGCGGGGGCCTACAATGAGCAGTTCTTC. This rearrangement joins TRBV7-9 to TRBJ2-1; 13 nucleotides line up with TRBD2. This CDR3 is 16 amino acids long. The trim removed 4 bases at V and 2 bases at J, leaving 2 bases unmatched. CDR1 and CDR2 (germline): SEHNR, FQNEAQ (reference sequence).

The chain employs TRBV5-4 and TRBJ2-2; D is possibly TRBD1 (5 bases). V shed 0 bases and J shed 4 bases, with 10 bases lying between them. This CDR3 region has 15 residues. Germline values: CDR1 SGHNT, CDR2 YYREEE (reference sequence). The CDR3 protein is CASSLAQGVTGELFF. The CDR3 DNA reads TGTGCCAGCAGCTTGGCCCAGGGTGTCACCGGGGAGCTGTTTTTT.

The genes are TRBV10-3 and TRBJ1-6, with no clear D. CDR3 length equals 13 residues. The germline V gene has CDR1 ENHRY and CDR2 SYGVKD. With 4 bases removed from V and 7 bases from J, the gap between germline ends came to 8 bases. CDR3 nucleotides: TGTGCCATCAGTGTAGGAGGGAATTCACCCCTCCACTTT. Amino acid sequence: CAISVGGNSPLHF.

This chain connects TRBV7-2 to TRBJ2-3; 10 bases line up with TRBD2. V shed 5 bases, J shed 4 bases, and the junction held 3 bases outside the gene matches. The CDR3 runs 14 residues. Germline V gives CDR1 SGHTA, CDR2 FQGNSA. CDR3 protein: CASSEGLASDTQYF. CDR3 DNA sequence: TGTGCCAGCAGCGAGGGACTAGCGTCAGATACGCAGTATTTT.

The rearrangement uses TRBV6-1 and TRBJ2-1, with unresolved D. Per the germline V gene, CDR1 is MNHNS and CDR2 is SASEGT. V lost 7 bases to trimming and J lost 8 bases, with 18 bases between them. The CDR3 covers 14 residues. The CDR3 region is CASILSIGPHEQFF. The DNA of the CDR3 is TGTGCCAGCATATTGTCCATAGGACCCCATGAGCAGTTCTTC.

The chain recombines TRBV9 with TRBJ2-2; D is ambiguous. The V and J ends lost 0 bases and 6 bases respectively, with 6 bases between them. CDR3 length: 13 amino acids. Germline V lookup: CDR1 SGDLS, CDR2 YYNGEE. CDR3 sequence (DNA): TGTGCCAGCAGCGTAGTGCGCTCCGGGGAGCTGTTTTTT. The encoded protein is CASSVVRSGELFF.

A few counts support this clone. The V and J genes are TRBV9 and TRBJ1-6; D gene uncertain. Germline CDR1 SGDLS, CDR2 YYNGEE. The length of the CDR3 is 13 residues. The V and J ends lost 0 bases and 8 bases respectively, with 6 bases between them. The CDR3 DNA reads as TGTGCCAGCAGCGTAGAGTTCGATTCACCCCTCCACTTT. Its translation is CASSVEFDSPLHF.

Here the CDR3 reads CASSQQGALVYEQYF. DNA for the CDR3: TGTGCCAGCAGCCAACAGGGGGCATTGGTCTACGAGCAGTACTTC. The rearrangement joins TRBV7-6 to TRBJ2-7; 9 bases are shared with TRBD1. Trimming at V came to 5 bases and at J to 3 bases, leaving 8 bases not matched to a gene. CDR1 is SGHVS and CDR2 is FNYEAQ in the germline V gene. CDR3 length equals 15 residues.

The chain links TRBV7-2 to TRBJ1-5; 10 bases agree with TRBD1. The germline V gene encodes CDR1 SGHTA and CDR2 FQGNSA. This CDR3 comprises 12 residues. Trimming took 5 bases from V and 16 from J; bases not matched to a gene: 8. The CDR3 nucleotides are TGTGCCAGCAGCGGGAGGACAGGGGGGAAACATTTT. Protein: CASSGRTGGKHF.

The V call is TRBV5-4, the J call TRBJ2-7; D call uncertain. The CDR3 has 12 amino acids. Germline CDR1 SGHNT, CDR2 YYREEE (reference sequence). Trimming shortened V by 2 bases and J by 1 base, and 4 bases separated the two germline ends. The CDR3 DNA reads TGTGCCAGCAGCTTTTTGTCCTACGAGCAGTACTTC. Its translation is CASSFLSYEQYF. The full variable domain, in which reference TRBV5-4 and TRBJ2-7 provide the parts outside the CDR3, is ETGVTQSPTHLIKTRGQQVTLRCSSQSGHNTVSWYQQALGQGPQFIFQYYREEENGRGNFPPRFSGLQFPNYSSELNVNALELDDSALYLCASSFLSYEQYFGPGTRLTVT.

This rearrangement joins TRBV4-2 to TRBJ2-2; D may match TRBD1 or TRBD2 (5 bases each). Germline V CDR1 and CDR2: LGHNA, YNFKEQ. This CDR3 is 16 amino acids long. V was pared by 4 bases and J by 0 bases, with 12 bases between. The CDR3: CASSPWDLANTGELFF. CDR3 nucleotide sequence: TGTGCCAGCAGCCCCTGGGACCTCGCGAACACCGGGGAGCTGTTTTTT.

The chain has TRBV29-1 and TRBJ1-1; 7 bases map to TRBD1. The CDR3 runs 15 residues. CDR1 is SQVTM and CDR2 is ANQGSEA in the germline V gene. V dropped 6 bases and J dropped 4; count of bases not matched to a gene: 14. The CDR3 bases are TGCAGCGTCCAGGAGACAGGGTTCGTGGCCACTGAAGCTTTCTTT. It encodes CSVQETGFVATEAFF.

This clone was seen a single time. V gene TRBV19 combines with J gene TRBJ2-5; 7 bases are shared with TRBD2. The CDR3 extends over 14 amino acids. The V gene's germline CDR1 is LNHDA and CDR2 SQIVND (reference sequence). Trimming at V came to 6 bases and at J to 5 bases, leaving 9 bases not matched to a gene. In DNA, the CDR3 is TGTGCCAGTAGGGAGCGGGGTCTTCGGGAGACCCAGTACTTC. Residues: CASRERGLRETQYF.